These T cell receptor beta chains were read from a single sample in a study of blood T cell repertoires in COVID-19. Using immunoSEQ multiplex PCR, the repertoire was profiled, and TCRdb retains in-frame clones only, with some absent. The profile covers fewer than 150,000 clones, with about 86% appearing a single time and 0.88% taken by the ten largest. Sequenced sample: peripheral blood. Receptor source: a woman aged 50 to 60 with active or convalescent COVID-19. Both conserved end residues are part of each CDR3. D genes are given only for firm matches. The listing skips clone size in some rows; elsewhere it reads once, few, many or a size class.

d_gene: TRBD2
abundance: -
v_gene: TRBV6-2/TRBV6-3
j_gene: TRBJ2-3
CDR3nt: TGTGCCAGCAGCCTGACTAGCGGGAGCGCAGATACGCAGTATTTT
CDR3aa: CASSLTSGSADTQYF

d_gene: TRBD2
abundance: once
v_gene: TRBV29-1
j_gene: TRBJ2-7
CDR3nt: TGCAGCGTTCTAGCGGGAGGGGACGAGCAGTACTTC
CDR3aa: CSVLAGGDEQYF

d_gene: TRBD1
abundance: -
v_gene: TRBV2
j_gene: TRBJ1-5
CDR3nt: TGTGCCAGCAGTTGGACAGGGAGTCAGCCCCAGCATTTT
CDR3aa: CASSWTGSQPQHF

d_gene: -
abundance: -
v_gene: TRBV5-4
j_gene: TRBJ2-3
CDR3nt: TGTGCCAGCAGCAGCACTAGCCTCACAGATACGCAGTATTTT
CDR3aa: CASSSTSLTDTQYF

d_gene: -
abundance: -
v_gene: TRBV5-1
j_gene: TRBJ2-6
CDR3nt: TGCGCCAGCAGCGTCGTACTCTCTGGGGCCAACGTCCTGACTTTC
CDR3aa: CASSVVLSGANVLTF

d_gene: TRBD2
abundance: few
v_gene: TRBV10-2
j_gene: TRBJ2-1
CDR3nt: TGCGCTTCGGGACTAGCGGGAGGTAGGAATGAGCAGTTCTTC
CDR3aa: CASGLAGGRNEQFF

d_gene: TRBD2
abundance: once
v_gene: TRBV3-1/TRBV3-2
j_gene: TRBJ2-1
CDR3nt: TGTGCCAGCAGCCAAGTAGCGGGGGAGAACTTCTACAATGAGCAGTTCTTC
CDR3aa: CASSQVAGENFYNEQFF

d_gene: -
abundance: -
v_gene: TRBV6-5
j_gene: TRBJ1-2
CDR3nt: TGTGCCAGCAGCACAGGGTATGGCTACACCTTC
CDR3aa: CASSTGYGYTF

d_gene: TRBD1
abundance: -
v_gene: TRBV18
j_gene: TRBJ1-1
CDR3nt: TGTGCCAGCTCCCAGGGACAGGGGAGGATGAACACTGAAGCTTTCTTT
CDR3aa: CASSQGQGRMNTEAFF

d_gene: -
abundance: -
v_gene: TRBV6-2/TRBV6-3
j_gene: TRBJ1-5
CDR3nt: TGTGCCAGCAGTTACTCCCGTCAGCCCCAGCATTTT
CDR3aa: CASSYSRQPQHF

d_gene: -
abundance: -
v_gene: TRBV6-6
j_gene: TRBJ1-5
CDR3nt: TGTGCCAGCAGCACAGGGCCCAATCAGCCCCAGCATTTT
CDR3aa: CASSTGPNQPQHF

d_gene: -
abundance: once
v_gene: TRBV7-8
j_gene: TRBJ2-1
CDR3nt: TGTGCCAGCAGCTTAAGGGCTAGCGTCAATGAGCAGTTCTTC
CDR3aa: CASSLRASVNEQFF

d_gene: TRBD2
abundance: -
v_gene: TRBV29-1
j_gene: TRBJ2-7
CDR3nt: TGCAGCGTTACGGGACTAGCGGGAATCGAGCAGTACTTC
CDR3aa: CSVTGLAGIEQYF

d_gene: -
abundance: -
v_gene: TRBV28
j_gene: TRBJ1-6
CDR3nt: TGTGCCAGCAGCACCGGACTAGCCTTGCCCCTCCACTTT
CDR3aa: CASSTGLALPLHF

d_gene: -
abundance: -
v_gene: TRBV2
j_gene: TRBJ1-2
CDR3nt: TGTGCCAGCAGTCGGACAGAGAACTATGGCTACACCTTC
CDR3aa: CASSRTENYGYTF

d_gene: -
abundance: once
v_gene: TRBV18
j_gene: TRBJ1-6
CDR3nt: TGTGCCAGCTCACTAGCCCCTCTGGTACCCCTCCACTTT
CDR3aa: CASSLAPLVPLHF

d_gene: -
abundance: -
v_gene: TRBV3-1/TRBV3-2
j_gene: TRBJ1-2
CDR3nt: TGTGCCAGCAGCAGGACAGTAAGCGGCTACACCTTC
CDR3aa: CASSRTVSGYTF

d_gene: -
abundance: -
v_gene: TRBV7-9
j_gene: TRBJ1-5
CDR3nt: TGTGCCAGCAGCTTATCAGGGGCAGGGAATCAGCCCCAGCATTTT
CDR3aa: CASSLSGAGNQPQHF

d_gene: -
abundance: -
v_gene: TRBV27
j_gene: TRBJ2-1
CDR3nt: TGTGCCAGCAGTTTAGGCTGGTCCAATGAGCAGTTCTTC
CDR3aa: CASSLGWSNEQFF

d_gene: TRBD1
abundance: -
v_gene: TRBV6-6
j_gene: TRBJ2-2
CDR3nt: TGTGCCAGCGAGAGGGACAGGGGGCCCCCCGGGGAGCTGTTTTTT
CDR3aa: CASERDRGPPGELFF

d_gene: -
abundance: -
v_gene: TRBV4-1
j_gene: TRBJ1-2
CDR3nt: TGCGCCAGCAGCCAAGATCCCACAGGGAATGGCTACACCTTC
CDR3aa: CASSQDPTGNGYTF

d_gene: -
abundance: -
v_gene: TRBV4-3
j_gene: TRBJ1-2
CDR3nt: TGCGCCAGCAGCCAGGGGACCGGGACTACATATGGCTACACCTTC
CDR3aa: CASSQGTGTTYGYTF

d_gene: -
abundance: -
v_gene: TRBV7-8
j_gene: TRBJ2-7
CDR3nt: TGTGCCAGCAGCCGCATGGGTGAGGTGAACGAGCAGTACTTC
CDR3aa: CASSRMGEVNEQYF

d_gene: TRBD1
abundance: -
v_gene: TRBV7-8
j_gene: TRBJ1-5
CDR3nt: TGTGCCAGCAGCCTGTACTCGGGACAGCGGTCCCTTCAGCCCCAGCATTTT
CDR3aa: CASSLYSGQRSLQPQHF

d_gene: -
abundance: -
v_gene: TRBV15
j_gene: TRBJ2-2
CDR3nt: TGTGCCACCAAAGCGGATCTGGGGACCGGGGAGCTGTTTTTT
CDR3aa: CATKADLGTGELFF

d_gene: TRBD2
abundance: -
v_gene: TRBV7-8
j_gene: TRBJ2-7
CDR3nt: TGTGCCAGCAGCTTAGCCCCCCGGGGGGAGACCTACGAGCAGTACTTC
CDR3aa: CASSLAPRGETYEQYF

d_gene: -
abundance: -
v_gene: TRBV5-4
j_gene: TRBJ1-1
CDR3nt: TGTGCCAGCAGCCCGGAAGGGGGGGCGCGATCCACTGAAGCTTTCTTT
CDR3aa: CASSPEGGARSTEAFF

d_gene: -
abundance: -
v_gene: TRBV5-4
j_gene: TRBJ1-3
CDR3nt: TGTGCCAGCAGCTCTGGGCCCTTGAACACCATATATTTT
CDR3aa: CASSSGPLNTIYF